A single sample is the source of the 26 T cell receptor beta chains below, sequenced in a study of prognosis after radiotherapy for stage I lung cancer. From genomic DNA, two-round multiplex PCR was used to amplify TCR beta CDR3. The authors ran first-round PCR with primers specific to each TRBV and TRBJ gene. TCRdb processed the multiplex PCR reads anew with MiXCR; each CDR3 protein has one entry. The table records nearly 25,000 distinct CDR3 sequences, about 37% of them present only once. The specimen comprised PBMCs, sampled before or after stereotactic body radiation therapy (not recorded which). These TCRs come from a donor aged 50 or older with non-small cell lung cancer.

This clonotype was recorded many times. The chain combines TRBV5-1 with TRBJ1-3; tentatively, D is TRBD1 (6 bases). The CDR3 length is 14 residues. The germline gives CDR1 SGHRS, CDR2 YFSETQ. V lost 2 bases and J lost 4, with 10 bases in between. This chain's CDR3 is CASSLQGAGNTIYF. CDR3 bases: TGCGCCAGCAGCTTACAGGGCGCCGGAAACACCATATATTTT.

The CDR3 nucleotides are TGTGCCAGCAGTTGGGGCAGGGAATACGAGCAGTACTTC. Its translation is CASSWGREYEQYF. The V gene is TRBV28, the J gene TRBJ2-7, with D perhaps TRBD1 (5 bases). Per germline, CDR1 MDHEN and CDR2 SYDVKM. This CDR3 has 13 residues. The V and J ends lost 4 bases and 4 bases respectively, with 11 bases between them.

This clonotype was picked up a small number of times. This clone may be a read error of a much larger clone one base away. This chain connects TRBV15 to TRBJ1-2; 7 bases align to TRBD1. Germline V gives CDR1 LNHNV, CDR2 YYDKDF (reference sequence). The CDR3 consists of 13 residues. CDR3 amino acids: CATSPTGNYCYTF. The DNA for the CDR3 is TGTGCCACCAGCCCGACAGGGAACTATTGCTACACCTTC.

About this clonotype itself: A much bigger clone sits one base away, suggesting this may be a read error. The V and J genes are TRBV7-2 and TRBJ2-5; 8 positions agree with TRBD1. Trimming removed 7 bases from V and 4 bases from J; junction bases left unmatched: 5. CDR3 length equals 13 residues. Germline lookup yields CDR1 SGHTA and CDR2 FQGNSA. CDR3 protein: CASTRTGRETQYF. The DNA for the CDR3 is TGTGCCAGCACCAGGACAGGGCGAGAGACCCAGTACTTC.

This clonotype was seen at least ten times. The CDR3 loop reads CSARDGTGNEQFF. CDR3 bases: TGCAGTGCTAGAGACGGGACAGGCAATGAGCAGTTCTTC. The rearrangement uses TRBV20-1 and TRBJ2-1, with 8 bases matching TRBD1. Per germline, CDR1 DFQATT and CDR2 SNEGSKA (reference sequence). The CDR3 consists of 13 residues. Unmatched junction bases numbered 1, after V lost 0 bases and J lost 6 bases.

J is TRBJ2-5 and V is TRBV11-2; the D is unclear. The V and J ends lost 2 bases and 4 bases respectively, with 5 bases between them. Germline V gene sequence: CDR1 SGHAT, CDR2 FQNNGV. CDR3 length: 12 residues. The CDR3 nucleotides are TGTGCCAGCAGCTTAACGGGAGAGACCCAGTACTTC. This translates into CASSLTGETQYF.

The chain carries TRBV7-9 and TRBJ1-5; D is perhaps TRBD1 (6 bases). The CDR3 runs 13 residues. Trimming cost V 6 bases and J 6 bases, with 12 bases left between them. Germline V gene lookup returns CDR1 SEHNR and CDR2 FQNEAQ (reference sequence). The CDR3 reads CASSGGAGQPQHF. The CDR3 region has the DNA TGTGCCAGCAGTGGGGGGGCGGGTCAGCCCCAGCATTTT. Variable domain in full (rest from reference TRBV7-9 and TRBJ1-5): DTGVSQNPRHKITKRGQNVTFRCDPISEHNRLYWYRQTLGQGPEFLTYFQNEAQLEKSRLLSDRFSAERPKGSFSTLEIQRTEQGDSAMYLCASSGGAGQPQHFGDGTRLSIL.

A few counts support this clonotype. This may arise from a read error, as a much more abundant clone is one base away. The DNA for the CDR3 is TGCAGCGCCGGTGGGGGCTACGAGCGGTACTTC. The encoded protein is CSAGGGYERYF. The chain couples TRBV29-1 to TRBJ2-7; D may be TRBD1 (6 bases). Germline CDR1 and CDR2: SQVTM and ANQGSEA. This CDR3 spans 11 amino acids.

At least ten counts were recorded for this clonotype. The rearrangement links TRBV7-9 to TRBJ1-5; D not certain. Trimming cost V 0 bases and J 1 base, with 4 bases left between them. This CDR3 comprises 14 residues. The germline CDR1 and CDR2 sequences are SEHNR and FQNEAQ (reference sequence). CDR3 in amino acids: CASSLADSNQPQHF. The DNA for the CDR3 is TGTGCCAGCAGCTTAGCCGACAGCAATCAGCCCCAGCATTTT.

This rearrangement joins TRBV19 to TRBJ2-5; D is tentatively TRBD1 or TRBD2 (5 bases each). The germline V gene has CDR1 LNHDA and CDR2 SQIVND (reference sequence). The CDR3 is 13 residues long. V lost 4 bases and J 2 bases, leaving 8 bases between the germline ends. CDR3 sequence (DNA): TGTGCCAGTAGTAGGGACCCGCAAGAGACCCAGTACTTC. Protein: CASSRDPQETQYF.

As concerns this clonotype: Relative to the germline gene, one junction end is altered; a read error may explain this. The chain employs TRBV6-4 and TRBJ2-2; 10 nucleotides match TRBD2. Germline loops: CDR1 MRHNA, CDR2 SNTAGT. The CDR3 is made up of 17 amino acids. This CDR3 is CASSDSGTSGDTGELFF. The CDR3 DNA sequence: TGTGCCAGCAGCGACTCCGGTACTAGCGGGGACACCGGGGAGCTGTTTTTT.

This clonotype was detected many times. The J gene is TRBJ2-5, the V gene TRBV6-2 or TRBV6-3; D may correspond to TRBD1 or TRBD2 (5 bases each). CDR1 MNHEY and CDR2 SVGEGT come from the germline V gene. This CDR3 comprises 14 residues. The V end was cut by 2 bases, the J end by 5 bases, with 12 bases between. CDR3 nucleotide sequence: TGTGCCAGCAGTTACACACAGGAGGTCGAGACCCAGTACTTC. It translates to CASSYTQEVETQYF.

This clonotype was observed many times. V gene TRBV28 combines with J gene TRBJ2-1, with 14 bases identical to TRBD2. The V gene end was trimmed by 8 bases and the J gene end by 9 bases; junction bases not matched to a gene: 9. This CDR3 spans 15 amino acids. Germline V gives CDR1 MDHEN, CDR2 SYDVKM. CDR3: CASYTGTSGSSEQFF. The CDR3 coding sequence is TGTGCCAGCTACACCGGGACTAGCGGGAGTAGTGAGCAGTTCTTC.

This clonotype was detected many times. The rearrangement links TRBV5-1 to TRBJ1-2; perhaps TRBD1 as D (6 bases). Germline V lookup: CDR1 SGHRS, CDR2 YFSETQ. The CDR3 is 13 residues long. Trimming removed 3 bases at V and 3 bases at J, with 9 bases between. The CDR3 spells CASSSQGDYGYTF. The CDR3, as DNA: TGCGCCAGCAGCTCACAGGGCGACTATGGCTACACCTTC.

The sample holds a few counts of this clonotype. The chain carries TRBV18 and TRBJ1-1, with 8 bases lining up with TRBD1. With V trimmed by 5 bases and J by 1 base, 6 bases remained unmatched. Germline lookup yields CDR1 KGHSH and CDR2 LQKENI. The CDR3 is made up of 15 amino acids. Here the CDR3 DNA reads TGTGCCAGCTCATCCCAGGGGGCTAGGAACACTGAAGCTTTCTTT. This encodes CASSSQGARNTEAFF.

This clonotype appeared many times. The J gene is TRBJ2-1, the V gene TRBV19; 13 positions agree with TRBD2. This CDR3 spans 17 amino acids. The J segment lost 5 bases and the V segment lost 7 bases, leaving 11 bases of the junction unmatched. In germline, CDR1 is LNHDA, CDR2 SQIVND (reference sequence). This CDR3 reads CASTPSGLAGENNEQFF. The CDR3 bases are TGTGCCAGTACCCCCTCTGGACTAGCGGGAGAAAACAATGAGCAGTTCTTC.

This clonotype was seen at least ten times. This clone may be a read error of a much larger clone one base away. The V call is TRBV12-3 or TRBV12-4, the J call TRBJ2-7, with unresolved D. The CDR3 length is 14 residues. CDR3 in DNA: TGTGCCAGCAGTTCTAGTGGAGTTCCCTACGAGCAGTGCTTC. It encodes CASSSSGVPYEQCF.

This clonotype came up once. The chain uses TRBV12-3 or TRBV12-4 and TRBJ2-3; no reliable D call. V shed 1 base and J shed 3 bases, with 11 bases lying between them. The CDR3 has 15 amino acids. CDR3 loop: CASSLVNDITDTQYF. The DNA for the CDR3 is TGTGCCAGCAGTTTAGTGAATGACATAACAGATACGCAGTATTTT.

This clonotype has a count of ten or more. The chain joins TRBV20-1 to TRBJ1-1; D is undetermined. This CDR3 is built from 12 residues. CDR1 is DFQATT, CDR2 SNEGSKA, per germline (reference sequence). Deletions cut 3 bases from V and 6 bases from J, with 11 bases between. CDR3 amino acids: CSASRLGAEAFF. Here the CDR3 DNA reads TGCAGTGCTAGTCGGCTTGGCGCTGAAGCTTTCTTT.

V gene TRBV5-1 combines with J gene TRBJ2-7; TRBD1 might be the D (6 bases). Germline V gene sequence: CDR1 SGHRS, CDR2 YFSETQ. The CDR3 spans 15 residues. Trimming took 1 base from V and 0 from J, leaving 11 bases between them. The CDR3 reads CASSLQAGASYEQYF. CDR3 sequence (DNA): TGCGCCAGCAGCTTGCAGGCAGGGGCCTCCTACGAGCAGTACTTC. Full variable domain (missing parts from reference TRBV5-1 and TRBJ2-7): KAGVTQTPRYLIKTRGQQVTLSCSPISGHRSVSWYQQTPGQGLQFLFEYFSETQRNKGNFPGRFSGRQFSNSRSEMNVSTLELGDSALYLCASSLQAGASYEQYFGPGTRLTVT.

Ten or more counts support this clonotype. This chain uses TRBV5-5 with TRBJ2-7; a possible D gene is TRBD2 (5 bases). V was cut by 7 bases and J by 2 bases, with 13 bases left in between. The germline CDR1 and CDR2 sequences are SGHKS and YYEKEE (reference sequence). This CDR3 comprises 13 residues. In DNA form, the CDR3 reads TGTGCCAGCGGCAGAGGGATGGCCTACGAGCAGTACTTC. The encoded protein is CASGRGMAYEQYF.

This clonotype was seen ten or more times. V gene TRBV11-3 combines with J gene TRBJ1-2, with 7 nucleotides matching TRBD1. The J segment lost 6 bases and the V segment lost 3 bases, leaving 4 bases of the junction unmatched. Germline V CDR1 and CDR2: SGHNT, YENEEA. The CDR3 has 13 amino acids. The CDR3 DNA follows: TGTGCCAGCAGCTTTCGGAGGGGGCATGGCTACACCTTC. It yields the protein CASSFRRGHGYTF.

Many counts were recorded for this clonotype. The genes are TRBV20-1 and TRBJ1-3; tentative D call: TRBD1 (6 bases). Germline loops: CDR1 DFQATT, CDR2 SNEGSKA (reference sequence). V dropped 4 bases and J dropped 0 bases, with 7 bases sitting between them. The CDR3 is 13 residues long. The CDR3 nucleotides read TGCAGTGCTACGGACAGCTCTGGAAACACCATATATTTT. Protein product: CSATDSSGNTIYF.

This clonotype was observed at least ten times. The gene calls are TRBV9 and TRBJ1-1; D gene uncertain. V lost 2 bases to trimming and J lost 0 bases, with 8 bases between them. Germline CDR1 and CDR2: SGDLS and YYNGEE. This CDR3 has 14 amino acids. CDR3 loop: CASSVGLMNTEAFF. The CDR3 DNA sequence: TGTGCCAGCAGCGTCGGCTTAATGAACACTGAAGCTTTCTTT.

This clonotype was observed at least ten times. The rearrangement joins TRBV9 to TRBJ2-1, with 7 bases aligning to TRBD2. Losses at the gene ends were 4 bases for V and 5 bases for J; bases not matched to a gene: 12. Germline V gene data show CDR1 as SGDLS and CDR2 as YYNGEE. The CDR3 contains 16 residues. CDR3 amino acids: CASSPPRASGNNEQFF. The CDR3 DNA reads TGTGCCAGCAGCCCACCTCGGGCTAGCGGCAACAATGAGCAGTTCTTC.

This clonotype was recorded at least ten times. The V call is TRBV5-4, the J call TRBJ1-4; tentatively, D is TRBD1 (6 bases). CDR1 is SGHNT and CDR2 is YYREEE in the germline V gene (reference sequence). V lost 5 bases and J lost 0, with 14 bases in between. CDR3 length equals 16 residues. The DNA of the CDR3 is TGTGCCAGCAGTTTTGGACAGTCGGCAACTAATGAAAAACTGTTTTTT. Its protein product is CASSFGQSATNEKLFF. Based on the CDR3 plus reference TRBV5-4 and TRBJ1-4, the full variable domain is ETGVTQSPTHLIKTRGQQVTLRCSSQSGHNTVSWYQQALGQGPQFIFQYYREEENGRGNFPPRFSGLQFPNYSSELNVNALELDDSALYLCASSFGQSATNEKLFFGSGTQLSVL.